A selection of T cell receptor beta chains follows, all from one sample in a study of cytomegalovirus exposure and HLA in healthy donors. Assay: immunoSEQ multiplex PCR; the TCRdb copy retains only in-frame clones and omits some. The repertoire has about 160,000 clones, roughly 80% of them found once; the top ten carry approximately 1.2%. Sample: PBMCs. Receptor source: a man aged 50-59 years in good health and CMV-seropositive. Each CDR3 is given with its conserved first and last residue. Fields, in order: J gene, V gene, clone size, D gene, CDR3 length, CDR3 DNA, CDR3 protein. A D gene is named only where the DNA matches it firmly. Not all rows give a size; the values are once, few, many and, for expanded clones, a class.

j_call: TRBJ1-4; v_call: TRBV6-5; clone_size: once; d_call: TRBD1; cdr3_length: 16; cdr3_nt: TGTGCCAGCAGTTACCTACAGGGGGCGCGGGAGGAAAAACTGTTTTTT; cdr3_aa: CASSYLQGAREEKLFF
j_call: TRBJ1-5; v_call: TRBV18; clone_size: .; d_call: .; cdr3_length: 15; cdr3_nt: TGTGCCAGCTCACCACAGGCAGGGAGCAATCAGCCCCAGCATTTT; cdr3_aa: CASSPQAGSNQPQHF
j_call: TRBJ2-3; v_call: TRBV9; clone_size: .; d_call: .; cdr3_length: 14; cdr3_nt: TGTGCCAGCAGCGTAGCTAGCTCGGGGGATACGCAGTATTTT; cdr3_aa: CASSVASSGDTQYF
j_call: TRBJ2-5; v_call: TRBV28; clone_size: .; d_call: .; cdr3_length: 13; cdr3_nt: TGTGCCAGCAGCCGACTAGTGCAAGAGACCCAGTACTTC; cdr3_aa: CASSRLVQETQYF
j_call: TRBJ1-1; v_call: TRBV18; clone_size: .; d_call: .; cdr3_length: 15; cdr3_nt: TGTGCCAGCTCACCCTCCAAAAGAGGGAGTACTGAAGCTTTCTTT; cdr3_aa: CASSPSKRGSTEAFF
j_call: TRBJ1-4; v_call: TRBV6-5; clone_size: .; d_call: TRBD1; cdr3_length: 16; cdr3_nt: TGTGCCAGCAGTTACTATTCCGGGACAGGGGATGAAAAACTGTTTTTT; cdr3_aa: CASSYYSGTGDEKLFF
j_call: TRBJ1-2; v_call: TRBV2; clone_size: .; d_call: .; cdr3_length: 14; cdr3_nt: TGTGCCAGCAGTGAAGATGGGACAATCTATGGCTACACCTTC; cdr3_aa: CASSEDGTIYGYTF
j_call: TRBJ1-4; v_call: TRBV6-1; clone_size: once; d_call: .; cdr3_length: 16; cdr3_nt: TGTGCCAGCAGTGTACTCATCGGGGCAACTAATGAAAAACTGTTTTTT; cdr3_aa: CASSVLIGATNEKLFF
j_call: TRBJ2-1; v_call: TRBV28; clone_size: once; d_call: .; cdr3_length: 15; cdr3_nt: TGTGCCAGCACCTTCGGGGTACCGCGGTACAATGAGCAGTTCTTC; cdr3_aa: CASTFGVPRYNEQFF
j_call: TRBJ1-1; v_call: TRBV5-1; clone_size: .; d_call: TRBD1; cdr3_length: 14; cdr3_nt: TGCGCCAGCAGCTTGACAGGGGGGAACACTGAAGCTTTCTTT; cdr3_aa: CASSLTGGNTEAFF
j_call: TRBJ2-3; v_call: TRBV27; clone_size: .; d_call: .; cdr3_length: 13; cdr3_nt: TGTGCCAGCAGTTTATCCCACACAGATACGCAGTATTTT; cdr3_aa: CASSLSHTDTQYF
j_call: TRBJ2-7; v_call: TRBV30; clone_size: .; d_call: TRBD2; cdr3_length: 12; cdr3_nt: TGTGCCGGGACTAGCGGGAACTACGAGCAGTACTTC; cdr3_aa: CAGTSGNYEQYF
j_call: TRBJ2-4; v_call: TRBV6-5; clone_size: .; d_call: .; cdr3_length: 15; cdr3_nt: TGTGCCAGCAGGCCCCCAGGGGGGGCCAAAAACATTCAGTACTTC; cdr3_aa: CASRPPGGAKNIQYF
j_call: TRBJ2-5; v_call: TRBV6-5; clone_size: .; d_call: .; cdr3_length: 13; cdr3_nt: TGTGCCAGCAGGGGTCTAGGGGGAGAGACCCAGTACTTC; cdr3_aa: CASRGLGGETQYF
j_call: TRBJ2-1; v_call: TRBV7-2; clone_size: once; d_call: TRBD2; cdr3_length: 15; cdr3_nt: TGTGCCAGCAGGCCCTCTGGGACTAGGAACAATGAGCAGTTCTTC; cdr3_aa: CASRPSGTRNNEQFF
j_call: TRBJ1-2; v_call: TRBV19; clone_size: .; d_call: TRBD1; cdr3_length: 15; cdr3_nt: TGTGCCAGTAGAACAGCAGGGGGCTCTAGCTATGGCTACACCTTC; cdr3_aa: CASRTAGGSSYGYTF
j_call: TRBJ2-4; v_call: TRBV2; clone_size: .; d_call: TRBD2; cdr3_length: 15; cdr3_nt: TGTGCCAGCAGTGAAGGGACTAGCGGGAGAAACATTCAGTACTTC; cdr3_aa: CASSEGTSGRNIQYF
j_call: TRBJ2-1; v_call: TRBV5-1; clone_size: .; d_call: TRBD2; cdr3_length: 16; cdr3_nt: TGCGCCAGCAGCTTGGGAAGCGGGGGCCCCTACAATGAGCAGTTCTTC; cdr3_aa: CASSLGSGGPYNEQFF
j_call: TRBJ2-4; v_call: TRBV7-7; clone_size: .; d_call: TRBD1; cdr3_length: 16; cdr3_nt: TGTGCTAGCAGCTCCCGGGACAGGGGGGTCAAAAACATTCAGTACTTC; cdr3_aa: CASSSRDRGVKNIQYF
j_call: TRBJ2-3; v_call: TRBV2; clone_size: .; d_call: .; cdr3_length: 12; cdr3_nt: TGTGCCAGCAGCGAACAGGTGGATACGCAGTATTTT; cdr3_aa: CASSEQVDTQYF
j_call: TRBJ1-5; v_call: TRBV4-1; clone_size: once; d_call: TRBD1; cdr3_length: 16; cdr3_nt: TGCGCCAGCAGCCAGATAGAAAGGGGGCCCAATCAGCCCCAGCATTTT; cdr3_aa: CASSQIERGPNQPQHF
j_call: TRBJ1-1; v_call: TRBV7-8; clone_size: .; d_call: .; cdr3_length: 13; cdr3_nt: TGTGCCAGCAGCGCAGGATACAACACTGAAGCTTTCTTT; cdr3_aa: CASSAGYNTEAFF
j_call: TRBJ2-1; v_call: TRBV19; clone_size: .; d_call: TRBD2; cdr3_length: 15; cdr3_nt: TGTGCCAGTAGAGAGCGGGAGGGCCCCTACAATGAGCAGTTCTTC; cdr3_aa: CASREREGPYNEQFF
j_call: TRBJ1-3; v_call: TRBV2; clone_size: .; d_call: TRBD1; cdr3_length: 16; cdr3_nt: TGTGCCAGCAGTGACCGACAGGGGCGCTCTGGAAACACCATATATTTT; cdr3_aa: CASSDRQGRSGNTIYF
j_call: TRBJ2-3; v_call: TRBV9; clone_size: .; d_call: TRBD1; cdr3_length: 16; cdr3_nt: TGTGCCAGCAGCGTAGCAGGACAGGGGGCCGGAGATACGCAGTATTTT; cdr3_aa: CASSVAGQGAGDTQYF
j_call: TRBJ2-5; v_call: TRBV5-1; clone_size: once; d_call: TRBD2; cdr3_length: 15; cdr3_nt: TGCGCCAGCGGCATGGGACTAGCGGGGGTAGAGACCCAGTACTTC; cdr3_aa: CASGMGLAGVETQYF
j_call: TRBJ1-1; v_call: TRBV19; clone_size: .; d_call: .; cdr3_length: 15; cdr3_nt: TGTGCCAGTAGTATACGCGCGGGACCGGTCACTGAAGCTTTCTTT; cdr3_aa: CASSIRAGPVTEAFF
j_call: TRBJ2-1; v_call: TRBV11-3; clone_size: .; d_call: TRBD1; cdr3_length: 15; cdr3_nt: TGTGCCAGCAGCCCACCGGGACAGGGTGACAATGAGCAGTTCTTC; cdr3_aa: CASSPPGQGDNEQFF
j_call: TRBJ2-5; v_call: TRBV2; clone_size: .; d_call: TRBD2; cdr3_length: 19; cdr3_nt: TGTGCCAGCAGTCTTTCGGGCGGGCGGGGGGGCCTCTCAGTGGAGACCCAGTACTTC; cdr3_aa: CASSLSGGRGGLSVETQYF
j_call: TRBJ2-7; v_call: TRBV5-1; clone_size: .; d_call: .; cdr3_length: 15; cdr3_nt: TGCGCCAGCAGCCACGATGGACAGTCCTCCTACGAGCAGTACTTC; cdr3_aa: CASSHDGQSSYEQYF
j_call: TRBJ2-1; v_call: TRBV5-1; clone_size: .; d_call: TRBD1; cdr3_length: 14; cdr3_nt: TGCGCCAGCAGCTTGGAGGGACAGAACAATGAGCAGTTCTTC; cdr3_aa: CASSLEGQNNEQFF
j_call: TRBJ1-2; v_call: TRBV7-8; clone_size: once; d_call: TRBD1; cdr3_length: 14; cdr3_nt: TGTGCCAGCAGCCTGGACAGGACTAACTATGGCTACACCTTC; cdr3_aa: CASSLDRTNYGYTF
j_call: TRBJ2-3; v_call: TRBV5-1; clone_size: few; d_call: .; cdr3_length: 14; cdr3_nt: TGCGCCAGCAGCTATGGACAGAACACAGATACGCAGTATTTT; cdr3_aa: CASSYGQNTDTQYF
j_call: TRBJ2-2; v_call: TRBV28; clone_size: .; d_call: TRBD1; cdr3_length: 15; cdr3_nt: TGTGCCACCTTGCAACAGGGGCCAAACACCGGGGAGCTGTTTTTT; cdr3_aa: CATLQQGPNTGELFF
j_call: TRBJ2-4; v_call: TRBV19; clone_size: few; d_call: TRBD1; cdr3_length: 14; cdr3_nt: TGTGCCAGTAGTACCGGGACAGGGCCAAACATTCAGTACTTC; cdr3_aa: CASSTGTGPNIQYF
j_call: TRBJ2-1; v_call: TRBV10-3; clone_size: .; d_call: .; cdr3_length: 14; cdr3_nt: TGTGCCATCAGTGAGTCCGTCACTTACAATGAGCAGTTCTTC; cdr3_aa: CAISESVTYNEQFF
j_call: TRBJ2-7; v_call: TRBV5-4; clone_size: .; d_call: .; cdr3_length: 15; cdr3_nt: TGTGCCAGCAGCTTGGCAGGTCAAGTCGTAGGAGAGCAGTACTTC; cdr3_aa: CASSLAGQVVGEQYF
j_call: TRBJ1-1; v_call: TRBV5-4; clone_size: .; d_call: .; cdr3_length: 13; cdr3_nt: TGTGCCAGCAGTAAGGGAGTTAGGGTTGAAGCTTTCTTT; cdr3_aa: CASSKGVRVEAFF
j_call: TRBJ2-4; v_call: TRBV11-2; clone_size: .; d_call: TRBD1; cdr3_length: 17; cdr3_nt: TGTGCCAGCAGCTCGGCCGGGACAGGGGACGCCAAAAACATTCAGTACTTC; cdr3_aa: CASSSAGTGDAKNIQYF
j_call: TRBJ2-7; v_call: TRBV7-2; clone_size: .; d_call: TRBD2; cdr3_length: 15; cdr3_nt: TGTGCCAGCAGCTTAACTCTAGCGGGAGGGTACGAGCAGTACTTC; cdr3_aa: CASSLTLAGGYEQYF
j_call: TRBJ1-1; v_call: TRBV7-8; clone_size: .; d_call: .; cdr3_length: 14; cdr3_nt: TGTGCCAGCAGCTTAGCCCTCCTACAGAACCGGTTGGACTTT; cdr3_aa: CASSLALLQNRLDF
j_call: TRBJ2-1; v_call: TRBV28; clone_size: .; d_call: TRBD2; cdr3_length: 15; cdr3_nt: TGTGCCAGCAGTTTAACTAGCGGGACGTACAATGAGCAGTTCTTC; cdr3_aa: CASSLTSGTYNEQFF